This TCR beta chain was sequenced in a study of T cells after yellow fever vaccination. At the level of the study: In the case of low-cell-number fractions, SMART-Seq v4 Ultra Low Input was used for preparation.

With V trimmed by 3 bases and J by 3 bases, 12 bases remained unmatched. Germline V lookup: CDR1 DFQATT, CDR2 SNEGSKA (reference sequence). This CDR3 has 16 residues. This clonotype was picked up many times. Its antigen is unknown. A single record per CDR3 protein comes from TCRdb applying MiXCR to the 5' RACE reads. Found here are around 100,000 distinct CDR3 sequences, roughly 8.4% of them singletons; the top ten hold around 25%. Study findings and constraints: Researchers noted that a small share of clonotypes showed up in both CD4 and CD8 compartments.

This receptor was identified in a man aged 25 to 45 who received the YFV17D yellow fever vaccine. The material sequenced was CD8+ T cells sorted from PBMCs, taken 45 days after the yellow fever booster vaccination. The rearrangement links TRBV20-1 to TRBJ2-7; 9 nucleotides line up with TRBD2. CDR3 DNA: TGCAGTGCTAGTCTCCCAATCCTAGCGGGGCGCTACGAGCAGTACTTC. Protein sequence: CSASLPILAGRYEQYF.